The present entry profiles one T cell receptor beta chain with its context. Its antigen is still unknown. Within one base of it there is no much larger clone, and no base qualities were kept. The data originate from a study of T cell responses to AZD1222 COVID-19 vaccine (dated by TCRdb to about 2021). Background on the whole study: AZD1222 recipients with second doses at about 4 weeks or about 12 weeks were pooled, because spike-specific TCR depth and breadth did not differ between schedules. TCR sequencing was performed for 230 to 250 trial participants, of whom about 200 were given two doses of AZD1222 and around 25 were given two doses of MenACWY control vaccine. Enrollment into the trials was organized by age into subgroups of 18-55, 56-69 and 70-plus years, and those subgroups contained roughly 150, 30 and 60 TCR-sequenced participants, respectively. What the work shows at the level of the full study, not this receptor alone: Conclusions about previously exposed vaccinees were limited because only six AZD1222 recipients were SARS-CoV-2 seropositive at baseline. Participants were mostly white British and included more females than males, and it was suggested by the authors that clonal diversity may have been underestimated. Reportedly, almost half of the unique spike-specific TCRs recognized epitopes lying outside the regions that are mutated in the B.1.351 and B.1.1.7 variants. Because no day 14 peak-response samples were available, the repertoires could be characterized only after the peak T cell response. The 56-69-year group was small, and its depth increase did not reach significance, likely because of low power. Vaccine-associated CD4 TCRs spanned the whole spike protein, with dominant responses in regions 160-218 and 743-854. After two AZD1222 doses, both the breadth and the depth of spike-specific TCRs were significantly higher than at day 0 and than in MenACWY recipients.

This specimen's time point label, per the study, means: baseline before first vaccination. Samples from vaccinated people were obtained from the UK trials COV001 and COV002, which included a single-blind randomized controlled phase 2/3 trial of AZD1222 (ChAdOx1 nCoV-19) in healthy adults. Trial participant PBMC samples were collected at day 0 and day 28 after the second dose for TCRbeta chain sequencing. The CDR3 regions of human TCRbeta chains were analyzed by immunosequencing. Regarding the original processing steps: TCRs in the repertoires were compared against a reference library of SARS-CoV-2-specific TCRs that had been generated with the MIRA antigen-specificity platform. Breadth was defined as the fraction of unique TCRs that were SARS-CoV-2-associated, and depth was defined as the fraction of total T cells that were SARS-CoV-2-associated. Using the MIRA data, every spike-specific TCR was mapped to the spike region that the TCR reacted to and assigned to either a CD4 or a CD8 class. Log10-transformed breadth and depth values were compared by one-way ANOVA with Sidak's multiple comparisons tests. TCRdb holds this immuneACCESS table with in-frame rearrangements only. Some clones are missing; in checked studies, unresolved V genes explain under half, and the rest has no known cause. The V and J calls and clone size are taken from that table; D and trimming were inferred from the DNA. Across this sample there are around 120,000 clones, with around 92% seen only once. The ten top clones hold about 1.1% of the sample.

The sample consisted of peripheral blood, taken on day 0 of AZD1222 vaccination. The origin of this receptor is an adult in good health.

Here is the DNA: TGCGCCAGCAGCCGAACGATAGCGGACCAAGAGACCCAGTACTTC. Translated, it reads CASSRTIADQETQYF. The rearranged chain carries TRBV5-1 and TRBJ2-5, and possibly TRBD2, on 6 matching bases. CDR1 and CDR2 (SGHRS, YFSETQ) derive from the germline V gene. The junction carries 13 bases between V and J, which are trimmed by 4 bases and 0 bases respectively. Counted from cysteine to phenylalanine, this CDR3 has 15 amino acids. The only DNA kept is the CDR3, 45 bases in frame from the first base.